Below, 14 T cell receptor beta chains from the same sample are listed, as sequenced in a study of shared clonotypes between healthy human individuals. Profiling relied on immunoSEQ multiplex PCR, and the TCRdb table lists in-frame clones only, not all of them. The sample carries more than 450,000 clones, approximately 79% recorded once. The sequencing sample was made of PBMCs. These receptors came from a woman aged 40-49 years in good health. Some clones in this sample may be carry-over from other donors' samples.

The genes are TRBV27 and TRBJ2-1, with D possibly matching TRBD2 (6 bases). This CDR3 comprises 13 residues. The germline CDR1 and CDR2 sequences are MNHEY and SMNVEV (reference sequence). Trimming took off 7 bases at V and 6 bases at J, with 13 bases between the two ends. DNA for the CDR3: TGTGCCAGCAAGGCGGGACCTCGCAATGAGCAGTTCTTC. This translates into CASKAGPRNEQFF.

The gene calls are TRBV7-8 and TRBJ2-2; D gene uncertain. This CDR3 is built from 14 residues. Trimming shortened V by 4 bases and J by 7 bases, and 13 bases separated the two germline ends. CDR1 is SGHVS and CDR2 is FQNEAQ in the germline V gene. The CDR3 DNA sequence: TGTGCCAGCAGCTCGCCGAGCTTCGTCGGGGAGCTGTTTTTT. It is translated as CASSSPSFVGELFF.

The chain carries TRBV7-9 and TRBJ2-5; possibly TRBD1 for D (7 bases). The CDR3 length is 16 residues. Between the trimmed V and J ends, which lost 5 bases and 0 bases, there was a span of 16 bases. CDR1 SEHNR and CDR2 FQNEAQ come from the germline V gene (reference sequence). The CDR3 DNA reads TGTGCCAGCAGCCCGGGGGACAGATCTTACCAAGAGACCCAGTACTTC. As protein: CASSPGDRSYQETQYF.

For the CDR3, the DNA is TGCGCCAGCAAGATAGCGGGAGGGGCAGAGACCCAGTACTTC. Protein product: CASKIAGGAETQYF. This sequence joins TRBV10-2 and TRBJ2-5; TRBD2 agrees at 11 bases. There are 14 residues in the CDR3. V was clipped by 7 bases and J by 4 bases; unmatched bases: 5. Germline CDR1 is WSHSY and CDR2 is SAAADI.

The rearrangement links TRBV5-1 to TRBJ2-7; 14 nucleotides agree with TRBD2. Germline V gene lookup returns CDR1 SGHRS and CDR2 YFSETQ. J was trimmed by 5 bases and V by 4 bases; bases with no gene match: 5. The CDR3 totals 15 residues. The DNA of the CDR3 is TGCGCCAGCAGCGGAAGGACTAGCGGGAGGCACGAGCAGTACTTC. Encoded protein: CASSGRTSGRHEQYF.

In DNA form, the CDR3 reads TGCGCCAGCAGCGTTACTACAGGTCTGAACACTGAAGCTTTCTTT. Encoded protein: CASSVTTGLNTEAFF. The rearrangement joins TRBV5-1 to TRBJ1-1, with a possible D match to TRBD1 (5 bases). CDR3 size: 15 residues. Germline V gene data show CDR1 as SGHRS and CDR2 as YFSETQ. V was clipped by 4 bases and J by 0 bases, with 13 bases between them.

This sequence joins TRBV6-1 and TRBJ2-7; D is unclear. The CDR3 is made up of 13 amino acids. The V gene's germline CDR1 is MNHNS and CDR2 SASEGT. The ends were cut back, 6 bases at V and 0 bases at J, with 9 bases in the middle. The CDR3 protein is CASSLGRSYEQYF. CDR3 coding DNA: TGTGCCAGCAGCCTAGGGCGCTCCTACGAGCAGTACTTC.

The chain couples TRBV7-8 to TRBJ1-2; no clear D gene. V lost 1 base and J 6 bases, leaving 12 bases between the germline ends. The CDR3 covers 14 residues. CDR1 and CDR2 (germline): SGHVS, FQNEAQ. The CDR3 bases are TGTGCCAGCAGCTTAGATGCCTCCCAGGATGGCTACACCTTC. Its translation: CASSLDASQDGYTF.

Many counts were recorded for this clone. CDR3 bases: TGTGCCATCAGTAGGGGGGCCACAGATACGCAGTATTTT. The encoded protein is CAISRGATDTQYF. This chain joins TRBV10-3 and TRBJ2-3; D tentatively fits TRBD1 or TRBD2 (6 bases each). CDR3 length equals 13 residues. Per germline, CDR1 ENHRY and CDR2 SYGVKD. With 5 bases removed from V and 2 bases from J, the gap between germline ends came to 8 bases.

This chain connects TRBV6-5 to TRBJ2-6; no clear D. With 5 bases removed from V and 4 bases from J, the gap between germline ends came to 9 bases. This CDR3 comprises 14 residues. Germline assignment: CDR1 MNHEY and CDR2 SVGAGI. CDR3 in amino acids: CASSQTPGANVLTF. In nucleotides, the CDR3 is TGTGCCAGCAGTCAGACACCCGGGGCCAACGTCCTGACTTTC.

CDR3 DNA sequence: TGTGCCAGCAGCTTAGTGGGCCTCTCCTACAATGAGCAGTTCTTC. Translated, it gives CASSLVGLSYNEQFF. The genes are TRBV11-1 and TRBJ2-1, with unresolved D. This CDR3 has 15 amino acids. Trimming pared 1 base from V and 0 bases from J, leaving 7 bases between. Germline V CDR1 and CDR2: SGHAT, FQDESV (reference sequence). The full variable domain, its missing parts supplied by reference TRBV11-1 and TRBJ2-1, is EAEVAQSPRYKITEKSQAVAFWCDPISGHATLYWYRQILGQGPELLVQFQDESVVDDSQLPKDRFSAERLKGVDSTLKIQPAELGDSAMYLCASSLVGLSYNEQFFGPGTRLTVL.

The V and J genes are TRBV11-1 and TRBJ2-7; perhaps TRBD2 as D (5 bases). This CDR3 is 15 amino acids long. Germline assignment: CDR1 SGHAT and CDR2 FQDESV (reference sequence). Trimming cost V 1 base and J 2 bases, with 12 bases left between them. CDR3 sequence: CASSLESGSTYEQYF. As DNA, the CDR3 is TGTGCCAGCAGCTTAGAGAGCGGATCCACCTACGAGCAGTACTTC.

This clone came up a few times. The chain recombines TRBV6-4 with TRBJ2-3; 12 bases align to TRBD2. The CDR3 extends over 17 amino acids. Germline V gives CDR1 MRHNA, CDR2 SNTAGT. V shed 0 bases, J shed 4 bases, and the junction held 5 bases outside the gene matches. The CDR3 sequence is CASSDSTSGSGADTQYF. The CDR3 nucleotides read TGTGCCAGCAGTGACTCGACTAGCGGGAGTGGGGCAGATACGCAGTATTTT.

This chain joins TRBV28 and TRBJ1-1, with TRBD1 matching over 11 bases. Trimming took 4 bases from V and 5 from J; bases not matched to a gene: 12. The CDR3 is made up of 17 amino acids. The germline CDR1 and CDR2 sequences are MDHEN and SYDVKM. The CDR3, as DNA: TGTGCCAGCAGTTCGACCCGCGATGGACAGGGGGCAACTGAAGCTTTCTTT. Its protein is CASSSTRDGQGATEAFF.